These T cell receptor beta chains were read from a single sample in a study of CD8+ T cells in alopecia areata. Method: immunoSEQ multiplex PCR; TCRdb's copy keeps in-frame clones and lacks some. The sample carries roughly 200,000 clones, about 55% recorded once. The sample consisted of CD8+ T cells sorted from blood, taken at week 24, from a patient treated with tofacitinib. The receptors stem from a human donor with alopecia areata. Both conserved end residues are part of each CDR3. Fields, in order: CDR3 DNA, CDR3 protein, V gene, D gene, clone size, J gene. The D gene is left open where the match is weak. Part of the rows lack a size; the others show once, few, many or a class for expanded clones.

TGTGCCACCAGCAGGTCAGTTGGAGGCACTGAAGCTTTCTTT,CATSRSVGGTEAFF,TRBV15,-,-,TRBJ1-1
TGTGCCAGCTTTTTGAACACTGAAGCTTTCTTT,CASFLNTEAFF,TRBV6-5,-,-,TRBJ1-1
TGTGCCATCAGTGAGACTGTTGGGAATGAGCAGTTCTTC,CAISETVGNEQFF,TRBV10-3,-,-,TRBJ2-1
TGTGCCTGGAGCAACGGGGATGGGGATGAGCAGTTCTTC,CAWSNGDGDEQFF,TRBV30,-,-,TRBJ2-1
TGCAGCGTTGAGGGGGCGAGTGGGAACTATGGCTACACCTTC,CSVEGASGNYGYTF,TRBV29-1,-,-,TRBJ1-2
TGTGCCACCAGCAAGCGGACAGTCAATCAGCCCCAGCATTTT,CATSKRTVNQPQHF,TRBV15,-,-,TRBJ1-5
TGCAGCGCCGTTGGCTACACCTTC,CSAVGYTF,TRBV29-1,-,-,TRBJ1-2
TGTGCCAGCAGCATCCACTCGGGGCTTAATTCACCCCTCCACTTT,CASSIHSGLNSPLHF,TRBV27,-,once,TRBJ1-6
TGTGCCAGCAGCCCCGTGGGATCCGGGAATGAGCAGTTCTTC,CASSPVGSGNEQFF,TRBV27,-,few,TRBJ2-1
TGTGCCTGGAGTCTAGCGGTTCACAATGAGCAGTTCTTC,CAWSLAVHNEQFF,TRBV30,TRBD2,-,TRBJ2-1
TGTGCCAGCAGCTTAGATCTGGACGGGACCTACGAGCAGTACTTC,CASSLDLDGTYEQYF,TRBV7-8,-,few,TRBJ2-7
TGTGCCAGCAGCGTTTCTAGCGGAGGGGGAGATACGCAGTATTTT,CASSVSSGGGDTQYF,TRBV9,-,few,TRBJ2-3
TGTGCCAGCAGTGACCCCTCCGGGACAACTAACTATGGCTACACCTTC,CASSDPSGTTNYGYTF,TRBV2,-,-,TRBJ1-2
TGTGCCAGCAGTTTATCAGGGCTCCTCTACGAGCAGTACTTC,CASSLSGLLYEQYF,TRBV27,-,-,TRBJ2-7
TGTGCCTGGAGACCCCGGCCTGGGAAAAAAAACATTCAGTACTTC,CAWRPRPGKKNIQYF,TRBV30,-,few,TRBJ2-4
TGTGCCAGCAGCAGTCTAGGACCAGATACGCAGTATTTT,CASSSLGPDTQYF,TRBV7-3,-,few,TRBJ2-3
TGTGCCAGCAGTCCTCAACAGGGTGGCTACAATGAGCAGTTCTTC,CASSPQQGGYNEQFF,TRBV27,-,few,TRBJ2-1
TGTGCCAGCAGCTCCGGTCGTGGATACGAGCAGTACTTC,CASSSGRGYEQYF,TRBV7-2,-,-,TRBJ2-7
TGTGCCAGCCTTCCAGGGGTCAACCGCCGAGAAAACATTCAGTACTTC,CASLPGVNRRENIQYF,TRBV2,-,-,TRBJ2-4
TGCAGCGTTGAAGCTCGGGGTTCAACCTACGAGCAGTACTTC,CSVEARGSTYEQYF,TRBV29-1,-,once,TRBJ2-7
TGTGCCATCGCCCGGGACAGGCTTGATACGCAGTATTTT,CAIARDRLDTQYF,TRBV10-3,TRBD1,few,TRBJ2-3
TGTGCCAGACGGGGCCGGGGTAGCAATCAGCCCCAGCATTTT,CARRGRGSNQPQHF,TRBV27,-,-,TRBJ1-5
TGTGCCAGCAGCTTGGCCCTGTTGAGGGGGGGATTGTCAGATACGCAGTATTTT,CASSLALLRGGLSDTQYF,TRBV5-6,-,-,TRBJ2-3
TGTGCCAGTAGGTGGGGAGGGACTGAAGCTTTCTTT,CASRWGGTEAFF,TRBV19,-,few,TRBJ1-1
TGTGCCAGCAGCTTAGGGGACGGAATCGGCGACGAGCAGTACTTC,CASSLGDGIGDEQYF,TRBV7-9,-,-,TRBJ2-7
TGTGCCTGGACCTCGGACATTTACTATGGCTACACCTTC,CAWTSDIYYGYTF,TRBV30,-,-,TRBJ1-2
TGTGCCTGGAGTGTGAGTCTTAACTATGGCTACACCTTC,CAWSVSLNYGYTF,TRBV30,-,-,TRBJ1-2
TGTGCCAGCAGTGACAGGGGTACCGGGGAGCTGTTTTTT,CASSDRGTGELFF,TRBV6-1,-,-,TRBJ2-2
TGCGCCAGCAGCTTAGGGGACGAGCAGTACTTC,CASSLGDEQYF,TRBV5-1,-,-,TRBJ2-7
TGCAGCGTTGAAGTAAGGACATCGGATGAGCAGTTCTTC,CSVEVRTSDEQFF,TRBV29-1,-,few,TRBJ2-1
TGTGCCAGCAGTGCGTCGCGGGTTGGGGATGAGCAGTTCTTC,CASSASRVGDEQFF,TRBV2,-,-,TRBJ2-1
TGTGCCAGCAGTTACTCGACGGATGGCTACACCTTC,CASSYSTDGYTF,TRBV6-5,-,-,TRBJ1-2
TGCGCCAGCAGCCAAGACAGTTCCAGTCTCGGTGGAACCTTC,CASSQDSSSLGGTF,TRBV4-3,-,few,TRBJ1-2
TGTGCCAGCATCCCGGGGACAGGGGACGAGCAGTACTTC,CASIPGTGDEQYF,TRBV2,TRBD1,-,TRBJ2-7
TGTGCCAGCAGCTTAGCCCAACCGGGACAGGGGATGAACACTGAAGCTTTCTTT,CASSLAQPGQGMNTEAFF,TRBV7-9,TRBD1,-,TRBJ1-1
TGTGCCAGCAGCGTAGTCCCGGGGGGCCAAGAGACCCAGTACTTC,CASSVVPGGQETQYF,TRBV9,TRBD2,-,TRBJ2-5
TGTGCCTGGAGTGTAGGGCAGAATGGCTACACCTTC,CAWSVGQNGYTF,TRBV30,-,once,TRBJ1-2
TGTGCCAGCAGCTTGGAGTCCGGGGAGCTGTTTTTT,CASSLESGELFF,TRBV5-6,-,-,TRBJ2-2
TGTGCCAGCAGCGAAACCGGGGGAAGCGATGAAAAACTGTTTTTT,CASSETGGSDEKLFF,TRBV9,-,once,TRBJ1-4
TGCAGCGTTGTGGGGGCCGGGGAGCTGTTTTTT,CSVVGAGELFF,TRBV29-1,-,-,TRBJ2-2
TGCAGCGTTGAAGATGGGATGGCAAGCTACACCTTC,CSVEDGMASYTF,TRBV29-1,-,-,TRBJ1-2
TGCAGCGCAGGGACAGGGCCCTACGAGCAGTACTTC,CSAGTGPYEQYF,TRBV29-1,TRBD1,-,TRBJ2-7
TGTGCCTGGAGTGTAGGTCAGTTGGAAGAGACCCAGTACTTC,CAWSVGQLEETQYF,TRBV30,-,-,TRBJ2-5
TGTGCCAGCAGATCCGGGACAGGACTCTACGAGCAGTACTTC,CASRSGTGLYEQYF,TRBV6-5,TRBD1,-,TRBJ2-7
TGTGCCAGCAGTTTATTCCCCCAAGAGACCCAGTACTTC,CASSLFPQETQYF,TRBV27,-,few,TRBJ2-5
TGTGCCAGCAGCGCCGGGAACGAGCAGTACTTC,CASSAGNEQYF,TRBV7-6,-,once,TRBJ2-7
TGTGCCAGCAGCTTGGTTACAGAACAAGAGACCCAGTACTTC,CASSLVTEQETQYF,TRBV7-6,-,few,TRBJ2-5
TGTGCCAGCAGTTTTAATGGTGCGAATCAGCCCCAGCATTTT,CASSFNGANQPQHF,TRBV27,-,-,TRBJ1-5
TGCGCCAGCAAACTCCGCGGGGCAGCGGGCGAGCAGTACTTC,CASKLRGAAGEQYF,TRBV5-1,-,few,TRBJ2-7
TGTGCCAGCAGTTTATCACCGACAGGGCCGGAGGGTGGCTACACCTTC,CASSLSPTGPEGGYTF,TRBV27,TRBD1,-,TRBJ1-2
TGTGCCAGTAGCAACGGGCAGAGCTCCTACAATGAGCAGTTCTTC,CASSNGQSSYNEQFF,TRBV19,-,-,TRBJ2-1
TGTGCCACCAGCGAGCAGACAGGCCCCTACGAGCAGTACTTC,CATSEQTGPYEQYF,TRBV15,-,-,TRBJ2-7
TGTGCCAGCAGCGTAGGTGGGAGCTCCTACGAGCAGTACTTC,CASSVGGSSYEQYF,TRBV9,-,few,TRBJ2-7
TGCAGTGCTAACTACCAAGAGACCCAGTACTTC,CSANYQETQYF,TRBV20-1,-,once,TRBJ2-5